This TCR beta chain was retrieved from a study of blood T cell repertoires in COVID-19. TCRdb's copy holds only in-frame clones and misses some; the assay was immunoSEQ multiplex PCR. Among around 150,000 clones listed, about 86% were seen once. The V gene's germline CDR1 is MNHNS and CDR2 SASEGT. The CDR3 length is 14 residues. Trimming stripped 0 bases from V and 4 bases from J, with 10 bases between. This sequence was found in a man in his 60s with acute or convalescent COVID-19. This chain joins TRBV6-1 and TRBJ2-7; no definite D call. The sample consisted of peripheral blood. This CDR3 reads CASSEAYTSYEQYF. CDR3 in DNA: TGTGCCAGCAGTGAAGCGTATACAAGTTACGAGCAGTACTTC.